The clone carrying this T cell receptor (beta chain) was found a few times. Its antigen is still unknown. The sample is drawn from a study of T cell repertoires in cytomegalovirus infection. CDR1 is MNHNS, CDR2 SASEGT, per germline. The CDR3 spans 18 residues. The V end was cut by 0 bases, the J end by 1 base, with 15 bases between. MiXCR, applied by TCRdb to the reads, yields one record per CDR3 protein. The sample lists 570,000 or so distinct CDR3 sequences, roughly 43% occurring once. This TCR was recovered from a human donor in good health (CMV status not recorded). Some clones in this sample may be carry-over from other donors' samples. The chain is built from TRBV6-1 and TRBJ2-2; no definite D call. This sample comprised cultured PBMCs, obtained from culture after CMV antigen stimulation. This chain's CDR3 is CASSEALTLRLNTGELFF. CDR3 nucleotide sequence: TGTGCCAGCAGTGAAGCTCTCACACTGAGGTTGAACACCGGGGAGCTGTTTTTT.